This T cell receptor (beta chain) originates from a study of human T cells and chemical hapten exposure (dated by TCRdb to about 2021). About the investigation overall: For sensitization, 2% DPC in acetone was applied to a 2 cm by 2 cm area of upper inner arm skin. Throughout the approximately 22-week study period, patients were also given weekly therapeutic DPC doses on the scalp. Patch tests used Finn chambers with 0.01% DPC on the upper back, scored after 6 days by International Contact Dermatitis Research Group standards. Most of the patients in the cohort were female, and the cohort covered alopecia areata with under or over 50% scalp involvement, alopecia totalis and alopecia universalis. The libraries were sequenced as a pool, and the TCR yield per sample differed mostly because of small variations in library volumes within the pool. Peripheral blood TCR repertoire changes were tracked in vivo in alopecia patients during primary and secondary sensitization to the hapten diphenylcyclopropenone (DPC). Patient blood was sampled pre-sensitization (week 0) and at 2, 6 and about 24 weeks after DPC sensitization. Some 29 alopecia patients gave blood for TCR sequencing at one to four time points (pre-sensitization, 2, 6 and 24 weeks). Overall study results and their limits: Repeated subsampling changed both the strength of the expansion versus patch-test correlation and the threshold at which that correlation became significant. Significantly more large CDR3 similarity clusters were formed by expanded TCRs than by pre-sensitization or healthy control sets, consistent with antigen-driven responses. Because all patients had alopecia, a presumed autoimmune disease, the immune response of the patients might differ from that of healthy individuals. A positive correlation was found between the number of PT1 expanded TCRs and patch test score, with significance reached at thresholds 8, 16 and 32 but not 4. DPC sensitization did not change how many TCRs were above 1 in 1000 frequency, and no evidence was found of alterations in global repertoire structure.

From the germline V gene, CDR1 is MRHNA and CDR2 is SNTAGT. After removal of 6 bases from V and 2 bases from J, the junction retains 6 bases not matched to a gene. The CDR3 holds 15 amino acids from the cysteine to the phenylalanine. CDR3 DNA is the only sequence kept; it has 45 bases, read in frame from the first base. The library was prepared using RACE. Instrument on record: NextSeq 500. Library preparation attached unique molecular identifiers to individual cDNA molecules for quantitative, reproducible TCR counting. Both TCR alpha and TCR beta chains were sequenced from each blood RNA sample. In the source study's methods: Samples had a median of about 96,000 TCRs, with a range from roughly 23,224 to 750,000. V, J and CDR3 annotation of the TCR reads was carried out using the Decombinator software suite. To make PS versus PT1 abundance plots, every sample was subsampled to the same number of TCRs (28,000). Expanded TCRs were defined as absent before sensitization and observed at least eight times at the 2-week time point. TCRdb itself trimmed the public reads at Q25 with fastp, ran MiXCR and retained productive beta chains. All rows with the same CDR3 protein become a single entry with the most common DNA and genes. The V and J calls and clone size come from TCRdb's table, not from the authors' own analysis. In this sample the table shows over 60,000 distinct CDR3 sequences, around a tenth of which occur a single time. The ten largest account for around 6.8% of the sample.

This clonotype was counted ten times or more. Its recognized antigen is unknown. No much larger clonotype is one base removed from it; base qualities were not supplied. The meaning of the sample's time point label: patch test 2, 6 weeks after DPC sensitization. According to the study, the label for this sample's treatment or condition signals: therapeutic diphenylcyclopropenone sensitization with weekly scalp DPC. At each patch-test visit, blood was drawn before the patch test was applied. Patients were considered eligible if aged 18 to 70, diagnosed with alopecia and deemed suitable for DPC therapy, and patients were excluded if pregnant. Total RNA was isolated from unfractionated whole blood collected in Tempus Blood RNA tubes.

Sequences were derived from whole blood, sampled in connection with sensitization to the hapten diphenylcyclopropenone (DPC). The sequence was obtained from a woman aged 50 to 60 with alopecia areata. Some clones in this sample may be carry-over from other donors' samples. This receptor chain uses TRBV6-4 and TRBJ2-2; TRBD2 lines up with 7 middle nucleotides. The CDR3 region reads CASSPSGTNTGELFF. The nucleotide sequence reads TGTGCCAGCAGCCCAAGCGGGACCAACACCGGGGAGCTGTTTTTT.